A selection of T cell receptor beta chains follows, all from one sample in a study of blood T cell repertoires in COVID-19. The protocol was immunoSEQ multiplex PCR, while the TCRdb copy is restricted to in-frame clones and leaves out a portion. The sample carries almost 50,000 clones, 90% recorded once. The sample taken for sequencing was peripheral blood. All receptors derive from a human donor in a cohort sampled during active COVID-19. The CDR3 runs from the conserved cysteine through the conserved F or W. A D gene is named only where the DNA matches it firmly. A row's size may be missing; if present it is once, few, many or a size class.

-	TRBV9	TRBJ2-6	large	CASSVGPPSSGANVLTF	TGTGCCAGCAGCGTAGGTCCTCCCAGCTCTGGGGCCAACGTCCTGACTTTC
TRBD2	TRBV2	TRBJ2-5	-	CAGGLAGVPQETQYF	TGTGCCGGGGGACTAGCGGGAGTGCCTCAAGAGACCCAGTACTTC
TRBD1	TRBV23-1	TRBJ2-1	-	CASSQITSGGPPLGEQFF	TGCGCCAGCAGTCAAATAACCTCAGGGGGCCCCCCCTTAGGGGAGCAGTTCTTC
TRBD2	TRBV27	TRBJ2-3	-	CASLPGLASTDTQYF	TGTGCCAGCTTGCCGGGACTAGCGAGCACAGATACGCAGTATTTT
-	TRBV20-1	TRBJ1-4	-	CSASFTGYGNEKLFF	TGCAGTGCTAGTTTCACAGGGTACGGTAATGAAAAACTGTTTTTT
TRBD1	TRBV27	TRBJ1-3	-	CASSPGTGPLSGNTIYF	TGTGCCAGCAGTCCAGGGACAGGGCCCCTCTCTGGAAACACCATATATTTT
TRBD2	TRBV28	TRBJ2-3	-	CASSQRAGGGDTQYF	TGTGCCAGCAGTCAGAGGGCGGGAGGCGGGGATACGCAGTATTTT
TRBD1	TRBV29-1	TRBJ1-6	-	CSVQDRGLRVSPLHF	TGCAGCGTTCAAGACAGGGGGTTACGGGTTTCACCCCTCCACTTT
TRBD1	TRBV25-1	TRBJ1-1	-	CASTGGTEAFF	TGTGCCAGCACAGGGGGCACTGAAGCTTTCTTT
-	TRBV10-3	TRBJ1-1	-	CAISDNLRGRTEAFF	TGTGCCATCAGTGATAACCTCAGGGGCAGGACTGAAGCTTTCTTT
TRBD2	TRBV10-3	TRBJ2-1	-	CAIMGEAGGYNEQFF	TGTGCCATCATGGGTGAAGCGGGAGGCTACAATGAGCAGTTCTTC
TRBD1	TRBV6-1	TRBJ2-6	-	CASSEQGAGANVLTF	TGTGCCAGCAGTGAACAGGGGGCTGGGGCCAACGTCCTGACTTTC
-	TRBV5-1	TRBJ2-7	-	CASSKEDSYEQYF	TGCGCCAGCAGCAAGGAGGACAGCTACGAGCAGTACTTC
TRBD1	TRBV19	TRBJ1-4	-	CASTPPGTGGEKLFF	TGTGCCAGTACCCCCCCCGGGACAGGGGGTGAAAAACTGTTTTTT
TRBD1	TRBV6-1	TRBJ2-7	-	CASSELWDSYYEQYF	TGTGCCAGCAGTGAATTGTGGGACAGTTACTACGAGCAGTACTTC
TRBD2	TRBV27	TRBJ2-7	-	CASSLSGPTGEYF	TGTGCCAGCAGTCTTAGCGGGCCCACCGGGGAGTACTTC
TRBD1	TRBV3-1/TRBV3-2	TRBJ1-2	-	CASSQRQGLGYTF	TGTGCCAGCAGCCAGAGACAGGGTTTGGGCTACACCTTC